The 8 T cell receptor beta chains presented below share a single source sample, sequenced in a study of cytomegalovirus exposure and HLA in healthy donors. The table came from immunoSEQ multiplex PCR; TCRdb's copy has only in-frame clones and leaves some out. The table has under 75,000 clones, around 96% seen once; the top ten hold approximately 1%. Sequences were obtained from PBMCs. Every receptor here comes from a woman younger than 30 in good health and CMV-seronegative.

The chain links TRBV7-2 to TRBJ2-5; D may be TRBD1 (7 bases). CDR3 length: 13 amino acids. Germline V gene data show CDR1 as SGHTA and CDR2 as FQGNSA. The V gene lost 5 bases and the J gene lost 5 bases, with 12 bases spanning the gap. Here the CDR3 DNA reads TGTGCCAGCAGCCCAGGGGGGAGGGAGACCCAGTACTTC. Amino acid sequence: CASSPGGRETQYF.

V and J are TRBV7-9 and TRBJ2-7; tentatively, D is TRBD2 (6 bases). The germline V gene encodes CDR1 SEHNR and CDR2 FQNEAQ (reference sequence). Deletions cut 5 bases from V and 7 bases from J, with 12 bases between. This CDR3 is built from 12 residues. Written as DNA, the CDR3 is TGTGCCAGCAGCCTAAGGGCGGGGGAGCAGTACTTC. Its translation is CASSLRAGEQYF. The variable domain in full, with the rest retrieved from reference TRBV7-9 and TRBJ2-7, is DTGVSQNPRHKITKRGQNVTFRCDPISEHNRLYWYRQTLGQGPEFLTYFQNEAQLEKSRLLSDRFSAERPKGSFSTLEIQRTEQGDSAMYLCASSLRAGEQYFGPGTRLTVT.

J is TRBJ2-5 and V is TRBV5-6, with no clear D. This CDR3 region has 13 residues. CDR1 is SGHDT and CDR2 is YYEEEE in the germline V gene. Trimming pared 2 bases from V and 3 bases from J, leaving 8 bases between. The CDR3 DNA sequence: TGTGCCAGCAGCTTTGACTGGGAAGAGACCCAGTACTTC. This codes for CASSFDWEETQYF.

The chain links TRBV28 to TRBJ2-2, with 7 nucleotides matching TRBD2. V shed 3 bases and J 0 bases; nucleotides not matched to a gene: 4. CDR3 size: 16 residues. Per germline, CDR1 MDHEN and CDR2 SYDVKM. CDR3 sequence reads: CASSLGGGPNTGELFF. CDR3 in DNA: TGTGCCAGCAGTTTGGGGGGGGGTCCGAACACCGGGGAGCTGTTTTTT.

The chain joins TRBV4-3 to TRBJ1-1; D gene ambiguous. Deletions cut 1 base from V and 2 bases from J, with 11 bases between. CDR1 and CDR2 from the germline V gene are LGHNA and YSLEER. This CDR3 region has 15 residues. The CDR3 DNA is TGCGCCAGCAGCCAAGTACGGACTATAAACACTGAAGCTTTCTTT. Encoded protein: CASSQVRTINTEAFF.

The V gene is TRBV19, the J gene TRBJ2-7; TRBD2 might be the D (6 bases). This CDR3 is built from 15 residues. With 7 bases removed from V and 2 bases from J, the gap between germline ends came to 18 bases. Germline lookup yields CDR1 LNHDA and CDR2 SQIVND (reference sequence). Here the CDR3 reads CASTPGSSAAYEQYF. DNA for the CDR3: TGTGCCAGTACCCCCGGTTCTAGCGCCGCCTACGAGCAGTACTTC.

As concerns this clone: A read error may produce the germline difference seen at one junction end. V gene TRBV28 combines with J gene TRBJ1-2; 7 nucleotides agree with TRBD1. Looked up from germline, CDR1 is MDHEN and CDR2 is SYDVKM. The CDR3 runs to 14 residues. DNA of the CDR3: TGTGCCAGCAGTTTCCACGACAGGGCCACGACAGAACCCTTT. This gives the protein CASSFHDRATTEPF.

The gene calls are TRBV29-1 and TRBJ1-3, with a weak D call TRBD1 (6 bases). V was trimmed by 4 bases and J by 2 bases, leaving 9 bases between them. CDR1 and CDR2 (germline): SQVTM, ANQGSEA. The CDR3 sequence is 13 residues long. CDR3 nucleotides: TGCAGCGTTGGGGGGCCCGCTGGAAACACCATATATTTT. The encoded protein is CSVGGPAGNTIYF.